Listed here is a single TCR beta chain. There are 12 residues in the CDR3. V was pared by 6 bases and J by 6 bases, with 2 bases of the junction left unmatched. CDR1 and CDR2 from the germline V gene are MNHNY and SVGAGI (reference sequence). Only in-frame clones appear in the TCRdb table, and some are missing; sequencing was by immunoSEQ multiplex PCR. The table has about 65,000 clones, about 81% seen once; the top ten hold more than 13%. This sample is part of a study of blood T cell repertoires in COVID-19. Study at large: Sample material is recorded as cDNA or gDNA derived from T cells, B-cell-depleted T cells, or PBMCs.

Sequenced sample: peripheral blood. The V call is TRBV6-6, the J call TRBJ1-2; TRBD1 matches 9 bases. The TCR was taken from a man aged 80 or over with acute or convalescent COVID-19. Here the CDR3 reads CASRDRGNGYTF. Written as DNA, the CDR3 is TGTGCCAGCAGGGACAGGGGCAATGGCTACACCTTC.